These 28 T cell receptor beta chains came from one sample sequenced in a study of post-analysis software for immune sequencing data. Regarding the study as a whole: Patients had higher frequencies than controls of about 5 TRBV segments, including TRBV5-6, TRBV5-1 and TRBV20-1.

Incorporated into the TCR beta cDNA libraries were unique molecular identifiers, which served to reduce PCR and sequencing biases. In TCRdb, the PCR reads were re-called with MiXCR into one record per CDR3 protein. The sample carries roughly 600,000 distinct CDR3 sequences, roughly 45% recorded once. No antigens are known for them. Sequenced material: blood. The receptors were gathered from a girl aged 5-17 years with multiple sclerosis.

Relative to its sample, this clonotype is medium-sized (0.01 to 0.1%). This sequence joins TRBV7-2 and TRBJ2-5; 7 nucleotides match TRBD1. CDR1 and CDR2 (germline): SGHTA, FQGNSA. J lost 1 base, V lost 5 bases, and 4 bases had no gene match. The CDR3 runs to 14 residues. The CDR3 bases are TGTGCCAGCAGCAAGGGACAGTCCCAAGAGACCCAGTACTTC. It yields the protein CASSKGQSQETQYF.

Here the CDR3 DNA reads TGTGCCATCAGTGAAGAGGGGGGAACAACTAACTATGGCTACACCTTC. It specifies CAISEEGGTTNYGYTF. This chain joins TRBV10-3 and TRBJ1-2; weak D call: TRBD1 (6 bases). V gave up 3 bases and J gave up 0 bases, with 14 bases separating them. CDR1 ENHRY and CDR2 SYGVKD come from the germline V gene. The CDR3 is 16 amino acids.

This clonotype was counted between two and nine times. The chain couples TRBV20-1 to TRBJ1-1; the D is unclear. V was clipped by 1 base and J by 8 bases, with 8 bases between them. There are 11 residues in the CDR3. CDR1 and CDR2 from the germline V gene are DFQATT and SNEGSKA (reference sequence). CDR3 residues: CSARGAGEAFF. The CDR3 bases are TGCAGTGCTAGAGGGGCAGGCGAAGCTTTCTTT.

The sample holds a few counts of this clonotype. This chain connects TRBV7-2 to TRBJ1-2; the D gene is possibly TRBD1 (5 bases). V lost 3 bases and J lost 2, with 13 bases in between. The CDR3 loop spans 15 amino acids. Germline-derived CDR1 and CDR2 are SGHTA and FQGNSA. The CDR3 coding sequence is TGTGCCAGCAGCTTTTGGGGGGGGTCAAACTATGGCTACACCTTC. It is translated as CASSFWGGSNYGYTF.

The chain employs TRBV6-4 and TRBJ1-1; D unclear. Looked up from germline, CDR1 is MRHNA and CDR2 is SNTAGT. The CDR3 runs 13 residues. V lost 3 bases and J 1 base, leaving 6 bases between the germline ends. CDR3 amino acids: CASSEWANTEAFF. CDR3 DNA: TGTGCCAGCAGTGAGTGGGCGAACACTGAAGCTTTCTTT.

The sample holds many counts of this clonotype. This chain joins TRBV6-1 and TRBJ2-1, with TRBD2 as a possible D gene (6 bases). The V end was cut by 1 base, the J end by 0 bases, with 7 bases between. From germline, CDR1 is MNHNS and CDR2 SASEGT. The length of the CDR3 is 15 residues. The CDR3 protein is CASSEEAGSYNEQFF. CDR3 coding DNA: TGTGCCAGCAGTGAAGAAGCGGGCTCCTACAATGAGCAGTTCTTC.

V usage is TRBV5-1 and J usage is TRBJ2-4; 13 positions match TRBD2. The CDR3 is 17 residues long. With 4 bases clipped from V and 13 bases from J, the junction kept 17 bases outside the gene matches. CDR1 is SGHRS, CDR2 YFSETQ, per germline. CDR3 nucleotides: TGCGCCAGCAGCCCCCCGACTAGCGGGGGGATTCTTAATGAGCAGTACTTC. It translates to CASSPPTSGGILNEQYF.

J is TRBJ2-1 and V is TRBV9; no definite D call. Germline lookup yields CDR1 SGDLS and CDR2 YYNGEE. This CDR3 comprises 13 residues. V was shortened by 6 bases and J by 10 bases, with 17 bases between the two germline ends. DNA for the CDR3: TGTGCCAGCAACCCAACCGGCGGCAAGGAGCAGTTCTTC. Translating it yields CASNPTGGKEQFF.

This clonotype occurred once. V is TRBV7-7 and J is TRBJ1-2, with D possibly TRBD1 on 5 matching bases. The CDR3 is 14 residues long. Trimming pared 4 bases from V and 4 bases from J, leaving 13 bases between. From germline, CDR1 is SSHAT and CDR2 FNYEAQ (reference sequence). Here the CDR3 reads CASSSGRTFYGYTF. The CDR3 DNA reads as TGTGCCAGCAGCTCGGGACGTACCTTCTATGGCTACACCTTC.

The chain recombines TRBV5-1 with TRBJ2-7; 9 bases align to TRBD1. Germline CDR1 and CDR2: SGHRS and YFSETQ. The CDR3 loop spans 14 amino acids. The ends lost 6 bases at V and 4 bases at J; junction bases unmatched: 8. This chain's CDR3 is CASTSGQGRYEQYF. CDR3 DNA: TGCGCCAGCACCTCGGGACAGGGAAGATACGAGCAGTACTTC.

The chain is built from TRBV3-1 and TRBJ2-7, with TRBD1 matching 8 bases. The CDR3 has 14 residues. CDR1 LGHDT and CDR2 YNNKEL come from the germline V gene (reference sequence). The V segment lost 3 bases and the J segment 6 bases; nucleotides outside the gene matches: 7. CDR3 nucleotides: TGTGCCAGCAGCCAGGACGTCGACAGGGGCGAGCAGTACTTC. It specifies CASSQDVDRGEQYF.

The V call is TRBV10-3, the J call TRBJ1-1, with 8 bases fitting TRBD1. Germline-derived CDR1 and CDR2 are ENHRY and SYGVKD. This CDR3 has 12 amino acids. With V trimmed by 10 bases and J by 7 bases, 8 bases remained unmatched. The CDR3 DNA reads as TGTGCCAGCAGGACCGGACAGGGTGAAGCTTTCTTT. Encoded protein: CASRTGQGEAFF.

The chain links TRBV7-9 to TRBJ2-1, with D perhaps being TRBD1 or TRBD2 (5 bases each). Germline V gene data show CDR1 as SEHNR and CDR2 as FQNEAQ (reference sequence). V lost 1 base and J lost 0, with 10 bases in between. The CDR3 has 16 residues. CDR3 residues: CASSLGRGPSYNEQFF. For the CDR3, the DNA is TGTGCCAGCAGCTTAGGACGGGGCCCCTCCTACAATGAGCAGTTCTTC.

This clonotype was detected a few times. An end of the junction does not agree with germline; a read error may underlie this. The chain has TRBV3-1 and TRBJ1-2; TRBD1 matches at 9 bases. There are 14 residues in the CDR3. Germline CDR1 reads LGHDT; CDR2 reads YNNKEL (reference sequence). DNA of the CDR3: TGTGCCAGCAGCCTGGCCGGACAGGGGAATGGCTGCACCTTC. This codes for CASSLAGQGNGCTF.

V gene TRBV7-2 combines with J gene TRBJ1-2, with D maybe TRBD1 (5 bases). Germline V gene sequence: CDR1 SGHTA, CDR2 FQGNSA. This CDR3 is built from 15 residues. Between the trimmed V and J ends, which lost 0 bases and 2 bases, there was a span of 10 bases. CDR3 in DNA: TGTGCCAGCAGCTTAGCGGCCAGGGCGAACTATGGCTACACCTTC. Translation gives CASSLAARANYGYTF.

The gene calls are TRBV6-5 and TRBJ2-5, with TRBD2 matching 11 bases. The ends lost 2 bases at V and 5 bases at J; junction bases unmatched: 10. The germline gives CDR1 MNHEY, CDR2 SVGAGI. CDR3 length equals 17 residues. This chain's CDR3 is CASSYGASGGPRETQYF. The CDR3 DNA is TGTGCCAGCAGTTACGGGGCTAGCGGGGGGCCACGGGAGACCCAGTACTTC.

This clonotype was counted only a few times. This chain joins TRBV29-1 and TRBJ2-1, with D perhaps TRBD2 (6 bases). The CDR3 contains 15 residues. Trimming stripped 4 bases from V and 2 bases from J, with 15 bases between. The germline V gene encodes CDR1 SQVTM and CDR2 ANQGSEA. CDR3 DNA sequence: TGCAGCGTTGGATGGTCCGGGAGTGCCTACAATGAGCAGTTCTTC. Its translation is CSVGWSGSAYNEQFF.

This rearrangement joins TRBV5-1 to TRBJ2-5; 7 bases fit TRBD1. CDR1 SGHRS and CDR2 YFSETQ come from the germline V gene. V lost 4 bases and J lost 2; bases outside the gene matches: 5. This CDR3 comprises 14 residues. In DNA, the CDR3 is TGCGCCAGCAGCAAAGGGACAGCACAAGAGACCCAGTACTTC. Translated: CASSKGTAQETQYF.

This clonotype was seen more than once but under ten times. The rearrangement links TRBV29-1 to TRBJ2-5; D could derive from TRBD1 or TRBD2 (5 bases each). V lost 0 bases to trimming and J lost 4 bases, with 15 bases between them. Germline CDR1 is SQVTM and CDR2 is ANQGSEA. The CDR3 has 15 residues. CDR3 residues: CSVEEVPGPRETQYF. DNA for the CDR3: TGCAGCGTTGAAGAAGTTCCGGGACCGCGAGAGACCCAGTACTTC.

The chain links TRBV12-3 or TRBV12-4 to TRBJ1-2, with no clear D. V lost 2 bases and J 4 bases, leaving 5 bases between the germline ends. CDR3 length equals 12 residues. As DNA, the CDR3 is TGTGCCAGCAGTTTAAACAGCTATGGCTACACCTTC. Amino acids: CASSLNSYGYTF.

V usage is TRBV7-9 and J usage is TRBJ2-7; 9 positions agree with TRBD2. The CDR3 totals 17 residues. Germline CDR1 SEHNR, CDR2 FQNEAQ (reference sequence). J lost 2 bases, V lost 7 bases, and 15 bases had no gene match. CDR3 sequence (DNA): TGTGCCAGCACCACTTCGACAGCGGGAGGTCGCCCCTACGAGCAGTACTTC. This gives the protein CASTTSTAGGRPYEQYF.

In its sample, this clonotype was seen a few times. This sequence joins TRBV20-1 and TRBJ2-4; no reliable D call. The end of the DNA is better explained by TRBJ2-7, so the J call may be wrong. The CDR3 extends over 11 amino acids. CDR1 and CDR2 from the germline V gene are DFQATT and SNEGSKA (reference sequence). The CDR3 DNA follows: TGCAGTGCTAGAGCCACAAACGAGCAGTACTTC. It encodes CSARATNEQYF.

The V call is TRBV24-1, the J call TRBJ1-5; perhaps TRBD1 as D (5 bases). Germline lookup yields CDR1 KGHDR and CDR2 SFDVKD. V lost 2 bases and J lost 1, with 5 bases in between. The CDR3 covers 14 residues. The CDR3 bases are TGTGCCACCAGTGATTGGGACAGCAATCAGCCCCAGCATTTT. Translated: CATSDWDSNQPQHF.

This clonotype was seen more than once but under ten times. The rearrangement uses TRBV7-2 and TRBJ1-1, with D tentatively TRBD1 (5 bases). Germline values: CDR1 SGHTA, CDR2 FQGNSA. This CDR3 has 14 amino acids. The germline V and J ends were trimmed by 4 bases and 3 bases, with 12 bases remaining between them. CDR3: CASSSLGEYTEAFF. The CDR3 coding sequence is TGTGCCAGCAGCTCCCTGGGGGAGTACACTGAAGCTTTCTTT.

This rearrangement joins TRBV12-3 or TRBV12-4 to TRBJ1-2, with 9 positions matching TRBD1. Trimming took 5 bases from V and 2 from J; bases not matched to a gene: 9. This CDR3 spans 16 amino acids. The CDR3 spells CASSPHPGQGNYGYTF. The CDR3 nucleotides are TGTGCCAGCAGTCCTCACCCGGGACAGGGAAACTATGGCTACACCTTC.

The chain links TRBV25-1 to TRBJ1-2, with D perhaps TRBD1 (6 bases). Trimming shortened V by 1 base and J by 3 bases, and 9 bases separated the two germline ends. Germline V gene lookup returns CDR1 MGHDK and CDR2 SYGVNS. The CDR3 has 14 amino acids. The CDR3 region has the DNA TGTGCCAGCAGTGAATTTGGGGGGCACTATGGCTACACCTTC. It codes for CASSEFGGHYGYTF.

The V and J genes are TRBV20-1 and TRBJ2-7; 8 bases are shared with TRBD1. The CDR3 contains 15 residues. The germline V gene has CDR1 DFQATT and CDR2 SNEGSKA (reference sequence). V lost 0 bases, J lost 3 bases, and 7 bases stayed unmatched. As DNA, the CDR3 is TGCAGTGCTAGAGATAGGGGGACAGGACTCTACGAGCAGTACTTC. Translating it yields CSARDRGTGLYEQYF.

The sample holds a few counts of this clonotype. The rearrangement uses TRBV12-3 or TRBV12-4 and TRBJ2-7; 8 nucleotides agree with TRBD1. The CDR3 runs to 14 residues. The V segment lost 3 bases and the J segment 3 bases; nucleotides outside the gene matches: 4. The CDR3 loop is CASSFLTGGYEQYF. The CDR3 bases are TGTGCCAGCAGTTTCCTAACAGGGGGCTACGAGCAGTACTTC.